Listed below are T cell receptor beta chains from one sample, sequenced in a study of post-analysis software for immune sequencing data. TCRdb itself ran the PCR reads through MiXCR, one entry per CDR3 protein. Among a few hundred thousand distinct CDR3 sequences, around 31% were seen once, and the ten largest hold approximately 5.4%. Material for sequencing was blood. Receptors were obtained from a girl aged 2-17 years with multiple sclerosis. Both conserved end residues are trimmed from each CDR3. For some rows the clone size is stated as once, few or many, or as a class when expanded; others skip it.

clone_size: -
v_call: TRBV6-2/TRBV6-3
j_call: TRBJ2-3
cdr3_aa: ASSYGSESTDTQY

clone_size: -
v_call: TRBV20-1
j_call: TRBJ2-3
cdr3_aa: SARDKGGSDTQY

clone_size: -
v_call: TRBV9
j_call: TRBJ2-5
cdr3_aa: ASSVGLAGNQETQY

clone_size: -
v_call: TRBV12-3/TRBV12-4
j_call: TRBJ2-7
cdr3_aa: ASSFELSSYEQY

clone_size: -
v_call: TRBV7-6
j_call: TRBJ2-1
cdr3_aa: ASSLRTDGLYEQF

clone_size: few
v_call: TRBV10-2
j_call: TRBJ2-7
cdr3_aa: ASSVWTGKVSYEQY

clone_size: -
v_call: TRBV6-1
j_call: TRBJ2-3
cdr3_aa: AATLEGGGTQY

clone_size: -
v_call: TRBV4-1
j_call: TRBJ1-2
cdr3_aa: ASSQDPVGDWYGYT

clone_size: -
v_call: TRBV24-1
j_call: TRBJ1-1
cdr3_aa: ATSDSRTGDTEAF

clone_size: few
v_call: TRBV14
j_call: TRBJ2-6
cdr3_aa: ASSQAREKQGWGANVLT

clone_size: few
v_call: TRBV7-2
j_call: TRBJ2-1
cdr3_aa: ASSEGLGNEQF

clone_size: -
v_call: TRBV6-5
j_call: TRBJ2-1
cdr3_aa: ASRPPGLSYNEQF

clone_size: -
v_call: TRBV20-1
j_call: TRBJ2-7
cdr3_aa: SASAGDEQY

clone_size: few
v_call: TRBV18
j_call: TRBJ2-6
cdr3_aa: ASSRSGTGGYGANVLT

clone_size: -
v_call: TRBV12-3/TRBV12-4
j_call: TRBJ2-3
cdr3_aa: ASRRTAITNTQY

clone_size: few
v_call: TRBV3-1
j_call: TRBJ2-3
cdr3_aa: ASSPPGTSIDTQY

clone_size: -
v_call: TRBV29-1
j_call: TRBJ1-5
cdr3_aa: SAGTGDTQH

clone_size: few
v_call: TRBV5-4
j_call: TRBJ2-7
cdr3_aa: ASSFGTVIDRRYEQY

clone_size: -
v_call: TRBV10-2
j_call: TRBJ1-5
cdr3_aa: ASRGTGTNQPQH

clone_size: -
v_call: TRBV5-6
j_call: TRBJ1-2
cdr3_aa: ASSFRAGVDGYT

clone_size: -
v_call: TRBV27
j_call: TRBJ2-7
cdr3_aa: ASSLQLTGAIQY

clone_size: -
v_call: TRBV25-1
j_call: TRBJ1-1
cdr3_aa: ASSESGRAEAF

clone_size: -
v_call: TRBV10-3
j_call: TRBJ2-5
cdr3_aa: AISEGTGGDETQY

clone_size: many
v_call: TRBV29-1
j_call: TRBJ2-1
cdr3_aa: SGGTSSPHEQF

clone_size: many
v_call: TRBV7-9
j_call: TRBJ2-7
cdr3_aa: ASSLWDRSPLEQY

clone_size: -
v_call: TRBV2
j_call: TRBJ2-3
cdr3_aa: ASSQEPGTTDTQY

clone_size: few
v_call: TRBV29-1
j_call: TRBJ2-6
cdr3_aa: SVAPGTGIGSGANVLT

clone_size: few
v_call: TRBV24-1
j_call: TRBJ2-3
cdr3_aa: ATNGQGYLTDTQY

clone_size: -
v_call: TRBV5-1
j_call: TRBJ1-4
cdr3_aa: ASSLAPPGTNEKLF

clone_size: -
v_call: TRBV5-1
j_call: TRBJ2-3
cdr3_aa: ASSLAASGGTNTDTQY

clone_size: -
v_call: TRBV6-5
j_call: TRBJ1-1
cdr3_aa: ASSYFIGTGSDTEAF

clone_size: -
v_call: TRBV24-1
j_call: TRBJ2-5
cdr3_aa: ATSDLSRETQY

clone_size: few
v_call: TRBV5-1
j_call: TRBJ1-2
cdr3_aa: ASSLGQVSNGYT

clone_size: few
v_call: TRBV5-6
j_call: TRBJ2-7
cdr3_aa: ASSLQGRSSYEQY

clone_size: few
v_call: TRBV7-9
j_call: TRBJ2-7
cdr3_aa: ASSPAGGTYEQY

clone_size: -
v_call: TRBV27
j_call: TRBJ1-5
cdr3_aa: ASSLSDGNQPQH

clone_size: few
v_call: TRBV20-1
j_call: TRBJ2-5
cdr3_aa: SARDPHLAGGLETQY

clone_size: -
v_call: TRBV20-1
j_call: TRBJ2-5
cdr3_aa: SALYSETQY

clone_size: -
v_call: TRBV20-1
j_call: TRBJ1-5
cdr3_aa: SAPSGSSNQPQH

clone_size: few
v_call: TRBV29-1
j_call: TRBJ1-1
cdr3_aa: SVRKNTEAF

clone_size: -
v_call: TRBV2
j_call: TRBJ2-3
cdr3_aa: ASSQQGAEDTQY

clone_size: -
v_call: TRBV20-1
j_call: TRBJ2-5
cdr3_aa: SQLRGRRVGGEQY

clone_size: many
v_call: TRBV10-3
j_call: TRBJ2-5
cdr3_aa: AISGTSGAQETQY

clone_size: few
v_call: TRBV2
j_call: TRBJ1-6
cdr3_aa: ASMSRGNSPLH

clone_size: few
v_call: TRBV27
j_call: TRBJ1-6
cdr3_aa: ASSWGGQWNSPLH

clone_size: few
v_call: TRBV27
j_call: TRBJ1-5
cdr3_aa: ASSWPGTGLNSNQPQH

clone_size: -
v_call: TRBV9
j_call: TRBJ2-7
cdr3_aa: ASSVGSGGGEQY

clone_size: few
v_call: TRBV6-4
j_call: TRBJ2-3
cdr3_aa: ASSDAGGKNTQY

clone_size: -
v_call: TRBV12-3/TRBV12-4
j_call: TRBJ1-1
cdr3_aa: ASSLMGRKWGTEAF

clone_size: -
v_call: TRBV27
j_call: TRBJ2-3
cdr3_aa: ASSLLGLAGETDTQY

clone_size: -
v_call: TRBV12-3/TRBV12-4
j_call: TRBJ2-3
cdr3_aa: ASSFDEIGQY

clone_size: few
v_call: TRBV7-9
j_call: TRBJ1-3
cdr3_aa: ASSQPSGAGNTIY

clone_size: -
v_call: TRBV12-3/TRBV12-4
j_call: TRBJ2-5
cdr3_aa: ASSFDGRQETQY

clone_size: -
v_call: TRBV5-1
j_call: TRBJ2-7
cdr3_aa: ASSLDSEYYEQY

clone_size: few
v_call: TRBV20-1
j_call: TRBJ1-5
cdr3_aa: SARQINQPQH

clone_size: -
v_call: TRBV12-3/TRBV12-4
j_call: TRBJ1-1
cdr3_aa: ATLSSYTEAF

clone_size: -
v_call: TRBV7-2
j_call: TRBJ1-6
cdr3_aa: ASSLAGGGSPLH